The rows below give T cell receptor beta chains drawn from one sample of a study of shared clonotypes between healthy human individuals. Some clones are missing from TCRdb's copy, which holds only in-frame ones; the method was immunoSEQ multiplex PCR. Of some 2,000,000 clones detected, over 85% appear once; the ten largest clones hold roughly 0.13%. The sequencing sample was made of naive CD4+ T cells sorted from blood. All receptors derive from a man aged 18 to 29 in good health. The CDR3 runs from the conserved cysteine through the conserved F or W. The order of the fields is J gene, V gene, D gene, clone size, CDR3 length, CDR3 DNA, CDR3 protein. The D gene is left open where the match is weak. Rows may omit the clone size; those that give it use once, few, many or a size class.

>TRBJ2-6|TRBV5-1|NA|NA|15
TGCGCCAGCAGCTTGGGTAGGAGTGGGGCCAACGTCCTGACTTTC
CASSLGRSGANVLTF
>TRBJ1-5|TRBV19|NA|once|14
TGTGCCAGTAGTATTGAGGGCCCTTATCAGCCCCAGCATTTT
CASSIEGPYQPQHF
>TRBJ1-1|TRBV4-1|NA|NA|16
TGCGCCAGCAGCCAAGAGGTTGGACAGAAGAACACTGAAGCTTTCTTT
CASSQEVGQKNTEAFF
>TRBJ1-2|TRBV6-5|NA|few|12
TGTGCCAGCAGTTCGTCCGGGACAACCGACACCTTC
CASSSSGTTDTF
>TRBJ2-7|TRBV4-3|TRBD2|NA|16
TGCGCCAGCAGCCAAGCCTGGGCGGGAGCATCAGGTGAGCAGTACTTC
CASSQAWAGASGEQYF
>TRBJ1-1|TRBV29-1|NA|NA|13
TGCAGCACGGTCGAGGGCGGGAGAACTGAAGCTTTCTTT
CSTVEGGRTEAFF
>TRBJ2-7|TRBV5-6|NA|NA|15
TGTGCCAGCAGCTTTCAGGGGCGGCGATCCTACGAGCAGTACTTC
CASSFQGRRSYEQYF
>TRBJ2-1|TRBV5-4|TRBD2|NA|15
TGTGCCAGCAGCTTGGACGGCGGGAGGAACAATGAGCAGTTCTTC
CASSLDGGRNNEQFF
>TRBJ1-1|TRBV19|NA|once|12
TGTGCCAGTAGTATCAGGGATACTGAAGCTTTCTTT
CASSIRDTEAFF
>TRBJ1-6|TRBV19|NA|NA|14
TGTGCCAGTAGTATGGGACGTGATAATTCACCCCTCCACTTT
CASSMGRDNSPLHF
>TRBJ1-6|TRBV5-4|NA|NA|18
TGTGCCAGCAGCTTGGTTATGCGGGAGGGTTCCTATAATTCACCCCTCCACTTT
CASSLVMREGSYNSPLHF
>TRBJ1-2|TRBV2|NA|NA|14
TGTGCCAGCCGTGCAGAGATTTCTAACTATGGCTACACCTTC
CASRAEISNYGYTF
>TRBJ1-6|TRBV30|NA|NA|12
TGTGCCTGGGGGCGGGGGGAATCACCCCTCCACTTT
CAWGRGESPLHF
>TRBJ2-3|TRBV14|NA|NA|11
TGTGCCAGCAGCCAAGGGCCCATGCAGTATTTT
CASSQGPMQYF
>TRBJ1-5|TRBV28|TRBD1|NA|16
TGTGCCAGCAGTCCAGACAGGGGGTTTTTTAATCAGCCCCAGCATTTT
CASSPDRGFFNQPQHF
>TRBJ2-1|TRBV5-4|NA|NA|15
TGTGCCAGCAGCTTAAGCCAAGCGGAATACAATGAGCAGTTCTTC
CASSLSQAEYNEQFF
>TRBJ2-7|TRBV5-6|TRBD1|many|15
TGTGCCAGCAGGTTAAGGGGGACAGGGATATACGAGCAGTACTTC
CASRLRGTGIYEQYF
>TRBJ2-1|TRBV19|NA|NA|17
TGTGCCAGTAGTATCTTGTATCTGCGGGACTCCTACAATGAGCAGTTCTTC
CASSILYLRDSYNEQFF
>TRBJ2-1|TRBV2|NA|NA|12
TGTGCCAGCAGTGAACGGTTCAGTGAGCAGTTCTTC
CASSERFSEQFF
>TRBJ1-3|TRBV9|NA|NA|11
TGTGCCAGCGCCGGTGGAAACACCATATATTTT
CASAGGNTIYF
>TRBJ2-2|TRBV10-2|TRBD2|NA|15
TGCGCCAGCAGACTAGCGGGAGAGTACACCGGGGAGCTGTTTTTT
CASRLAGEYTGELFF
>TRBJ2-1|TRBV9|TRBD2|NA|16
TGTGCCAGCAGCGTAGCTCTAGCGGCCGCCTACAATGAGCAGTTCTTC
CASSVALAAAYNEQFF
>TRBJ2-3|TRBV10-3|TRBD2|NA|15
TGTGCCATCAGGGCGGCGGGAGGGCCTACAGATACGCAGTATTTT
CAIRAAGGPTDTQYF
>TRBJ2-3|TRBV30|NA|NA|12
TGTGCACGGGACTCTAGCACAGATACGCAGTATTTT
CARDSSTDTQYF
>TRBJ2-3|TRBV4-1|NA|NA|16
TGCGCCAGCAGCCGGCCGGGCGGGGCGAAGTCAGATACGCAGTATTTT
CASSRPGGAKSDTQYF
>TRBJ1-3|TRBV7-8|TRBD1|NA|15
TGTGCCAGCACAGGACAGGGAGGGTCTGGAAACACCATATATTTT
CASTGQGGSGNTIYF
>TRBJ2-7|TRBV29-1|TRBD1|NA|13
TGCAGCGTACGGGACACAGGGGACCACGAGCAGTACTTC
CSVRDTGDHEQYF
>TRBJ2-7|TRBV5-1|TRBD2|NA|14
TGCGCCAGCAGCTTGGCGGGGAGGGAGGGCGAGCAGTACTTC
CASSLAGREGEQYF
>TRBJ1-1|TRBV6-6|TRBD1|NA|16
TGTGCCAGCAGTTACTCGGACAGGAGGGCGGGGACTGAAGCTTTCTTT
CASSYSDRRAGTEAFF
>TRBJ2-7|TRBV9|NA|NA|15
TGTGCCAGCAGCGTAGGAGGGGACGTTTCCTACGAGCAGTACTTC
CASSVGGDVSYEQYF
>TRBJ2-7|TRBV9|TRBD2|NA|14
TGTGCCAGCAGCGTAGGACCTAGCGGGGGAGAGCAGTACTTC
CASSVGPSGGEQYF
>TRBJ2-3|TRBV18|TRBD2|NA|17
TGTGCCAGCTCACCTCAACCGACTAGCGGGGGCACAGATACGCAGTATTTT
CASSPQPTSGGTDTQYF